This T cell receptor (beta chain) derives from a study of breast tumors, draining lymph nodes, adjacent tissues. V lost 1 base to trimming and J lost 8 bases; unmatched junction nucleotides: 5. The length of the CDR3 is 15 residues. Germline lookup yields CDR1 SGHDT and CDR2 YYEEEE. As for this clonotype: The antigen remains unidentified.

Overall study findings and caveats: Data only fit, rather than demonstrated, lymph node origin of most tumor T cells. Findings are consistent with lymph node origin and intratumoral expansion of most tumor T cells.

TCRdb called the multiplex PCR reads again in MiXCR, with one record for every CDR3 protein. The sample includes around 230,000 distinct CDR3 sequences, roughly a third of them seen just once. The lymph nodes were axillary draining lymph nodes from breast cancer patients. The source material was axillary lymph node tissue. This chain links TRBV5-6 with TRBJ2-4; 11 bases map to TRBD2. This sequence was found in a female donor with breast cancer. Some clones in this sample may be carry-over from other donors' samples. Written as DNA, the CDR3 is TGTGCCAGCAGCTTGACTAGCGGGAGTGCGGACATTCAGTACTTC. This codes for CASSLTSGSADIQYF.